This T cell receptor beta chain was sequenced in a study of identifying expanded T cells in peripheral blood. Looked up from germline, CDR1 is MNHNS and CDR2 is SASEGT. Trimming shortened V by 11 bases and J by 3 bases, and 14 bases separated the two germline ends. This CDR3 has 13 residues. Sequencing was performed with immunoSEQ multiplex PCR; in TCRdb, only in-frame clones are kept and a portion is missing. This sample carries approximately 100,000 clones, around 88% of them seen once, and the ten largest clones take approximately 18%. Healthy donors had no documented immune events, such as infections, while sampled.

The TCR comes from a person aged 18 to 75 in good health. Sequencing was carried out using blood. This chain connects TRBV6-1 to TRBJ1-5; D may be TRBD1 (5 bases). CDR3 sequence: CAGNRDHNQPQHF. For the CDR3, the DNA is TGTGCCGGGAACCGGGACCACAATCAGCCCCAGCATTTT.